The next 18 T cell receptor beta chains were all read from a single sample in a study of blood T cell repertoires in COVID-19. Repertoires were generated with immunoSEQ multiplex PCR, while TCRdb's copy carries only in-frame clones and drops some. The sample holds fewer than 400,000 clones, about 90% seen once. Material for sequencing was PBMCs or T cells enriched from blood (not recorded which). The receptors come from a man younger than 40 who had recovered from COVID-19.

This chain connects TRBV2 to TRBJ1-6; 9 positions match TRBD1. In germline, CDR1 is SNHLY, CDR2 FYNNEI. The ends lost 5 bases at V and 11 bases at J; junction bases unmatched: 7. The CDR3 contains 14 residues. CDR3 protein: CASSLDRGQTPLHF. CDR3 sequence (DNA): TGTGCCAGCAGTCTGGACAGGGGCCAAACACCCCTCCACTTT.

Only one count was recorded for this clone. The V gene is TRBV28, the J gene TRBJ2-3; D gene uncertain. CDR1 and CDR2 (germline): MDHEN, SYDVKM. The V end lost 2 bases, the J end lost 0 bases, and 12 bases lay between the germline ends. The length of the CDR3 is 16 residues. The CDR3 protein is CASSLVQPISTDTQYF. CDR3 sequence (DNA): TGTGCCAGCAGTTTAGTACAGCCGATTAGCACAGATACGCAGTATTTT.

The chain links TRBV27 to TRBJ2-7; D is perhaps TRBD2 (6 bases). The germline CDR1 and CDR2 sequences are MNHEY and SMNVEV (reference sequence). CDR3 length equals 15 residues. V gave up 2 bases and J gave up 6 bases, with 17 bases separating them. CDR3 sequence reads: CASSLAGQYRGEQYF. CDR3 sequence (DNA): TGTGCCAGCAGTTTAGCGGGGCAGTATAGAGGCGAGCAGTACTTC.

V usage is TRBV10-1 and J usage is TRBJ2-5, with 8 bases aligning to TRBD1. V was pared by 6 bases and J by 1 base, with 4 bases of the junction left unmatched. The V gene's germline CDR1 is WNHNN and CDR2 SYGVQD (reference sequence). The CDR3 is made up of 14 amino acids. The CDR3 loop reads CASSPGTGQETQYF. The CDR3 DNA sequence: TGCGCCAGCAGCCCCGGGACAGGCCAAGAGACCCAGTACTTC.

This chain joins TRBV9 and TRBJ1-3; D unclear. CDR1 SGDLS and CDR2 YYNGEE come from the germline V gene. CDR3 length equals 14 residues. V was pared by 0 bases and J by 0 bases, with 4 bases between. The CDR3, as DNA: TGTGCCAGCAGCGTAGCCCGCTCTGGAAACACCATATATTTT. Protein sequence: CASSVARSGNTIYF.

This chain connects TRBV11-2 to TRBJ1-1, with TRBD1 identical over 9 bases. The V and J ends lost 4 bases and 1 base, in that order; junction bases with no gene match: 4. Germline loops: CDR1 SGHAT, CDR2 FQNNGV. There are 15 residues in the CDR3. CDR3 DNA: TGTGCCAGCAGCTCGATGACAGGGGGGAACACTGAAGCTTTCTTT. Amino acids: CASSSMTGGNTEAFF.

V is TRBV19 and J is TRBJ2-7, with D possibly being TRBD2 (6 bases). CDR1 is LNHDA and CDR2 is SQIVND in the germline V gene (reference sequence). V shed 2 bases and J shed 7 bases, with 18 bases lying between them. The CDR3 runs to 15 residues. CDR3 nucleotides: TGTGCCAGTAGTATACTGGGTGGAGGGTTGAGGGAGCAGTACTTC. It specifies CASSILGGGLREQYF.

V gene TRBV5-1 combines with J gene TRBJ2-7, with D possibly TRBD2 on 6 matching bases. Trimming left V 3 bases short and J 1 base short, with 11 bases between. The CDR3 is made up of 14 amino acids. Germline assignment: CDR1 SGHRS and CDR2 YFSETQ. The CDR3 loop is CASSSPGTSYEQYF. For the CDR3, the DNA is TGCGCCAGCAGCTCTCCAGGGACTTCCTACGAGCAGTACTTC.

The V gene is TRBV10-3, the J gene TRBJ2-4; TRBD2 is a possible D gene (5 bases). CDR3 size: 15 residues. The germline V gene has CDR1 ENHRY and CDR2 SYGVKD. V lost 4 bases and J lost 4, with 14 bases in between. The CDR3 DNA reads as TGTGCCATCAGTGCCCGGGGAATGCCAAAAAACATTCAGTACTTC. Translated: CAISARGMPKNIQYF.

The chain joins TRBV10-3 to TRBJ2-7; TRBD1 agrees at 7 bases. The CDR3 runs to 15 residues. V shed 6 bases, J shed 1 base, and the junction held 9 bases outside the gene matches. The germline gives CDR1 ENHRY, CDR2 SYGVKD. The CDR3: CAIRGTTGNSYEQYF. The CDR3, as DNA: TGTGCCATCAGGGGGACGACAGGGAATTCCTACGAGCAGTACTTC.

The chain employs TRBV19 and TRBJ2-5; the match to TRBD2 covers 7 bases. The ends lost 5 bases at V and 1 base at J; junction bases unmatched: 4. Germline assignment: CDR1 LNHDA and CDR2 SQIVND (reference sequence). The CDR3 length is 14 residues. This chain's CDR3 is CASSRGGAQETQYF. DNA for the CDR3: TGTGCCAGTAGTCGCGGGGGAGCCCAAGAGACCCAGTACTTC.

The chain has TRBV6-5 and TRBJ2-3; TRBD2 might be the D (5 bases). Trimming removed 8 bases at V and 2 bases at J, with 11 bases between. The germline CDR1 and CDR2 sequences are MNHEY and SVGAGI. The CDR3 length is 13 residues. CDR3 loop: CASAGRNTDTQYF. The CDR3 region has the DNA TGTGCCAGCGCGGGCAGGAACACAGATACGCAGTATTTT.

The J gene is TRBJ2-3, the V gene TRBV5-1, with 8 bases aligning to TRBD1. Looked up from germline, CDR1 is SGHRS and CDR2 is YFSETQ. V lost 4 bases to trimming and J lost 3 bases; unmatched junction nucleotides: 4. The CDR3 length is 14 residues. CDR3: CASSQDRETDTQYF. Here the CDR3 DNA reads TGCGCCAGCAGCCAGGACAGGGAAACAGATACGCAGTATTTT.

This clone appeared a single time. The rearrangement uses TRBV27 and TRBJ1-2, with a tentative D call TRBD1 (6 bases). This CDR3 has 12 amino acids. Germline lookup yields CDR1 MNHEY and CDR2 SMNVEV (reference sequence). Trimming left V 4 bases short and J 7 bases short, with 10 bases between. CDR3 in amino acids: CASSSRGSGYTF. CDR3 DNA sequence: TGTGCCAGCAGTTCAAGGGGGAGTGGCTACACCTTC.

With regard to this clone: Distinct nucleotide sequences in the sample also encode this CDR3. The V call is TRBV19, the J call TRBJ1-1; tentative D call: TRBD1 (6 bases). Deletions cut 5 bases from V and 2 bases from J, with 12 bases between. Looked up from germline, CDR1 is LNHDA and CDR2 is SQIVND (reference sequence). CDR3 length: 14 amino acids. CDR3 protein: CASSPPDRNTEAFF. CDR3 nucleotide sequence: TGTGCCAGTAGTCCCCCGGACAGAAACACTGAAGCTTTCTTT.

This sequence joins TRBV27 and TRBJ1-1, with 9 bases lining up with TRBD1. After removal of 2 bases from V and 4 bases from J, the junction contained 5 bases not matched to a gene. This CDR3 region has 15 residues. The V gene's germline CDR1 is MNHEY and CDR2 SMNVEV (reference sequence). The CDR3 spells CASSLAPTGGTEAFF. DNA of the CDR3: TGTGCCAGCAGTTTAGCCCCGACAGGGGGCACTGAAGCTTTCTTT.

The chain couples TRBV7-9 to TRBJ2-3; 7 bases are shared with TRBD2. Looked up from germline, CDR1 is SEHNR and CDR2 is FQNEAQ (reference sequence). The CDR3 has 15 residues. V was pared by 1 base and J by 3 bases, with 4 bases of the junction left unmatched. CDR3 coding DNA: TGTGCCAGCAGCTTAGACCCGGGAGGTACAGATACGCAGTATTTT. Amino acid sequence: CASSLDPGGTDTQYF.

The chain is built from TRBV6-1 and TRBJ1-6, with D possibly being TRBD1 (6 bases). Germline lookup yields CDR1 MNHNS and CDR2 SASEGT. Between the trimmed V and J ends, which lost 3 bases and 9 bases, there was a span of 18 bases. This CDR3 is 16 amino acids long. The CDR3 spells CASSDRAGAVGSPLHF. The CDR3, as DNA: TGTGCCAGCAGTGACCGGGCAGGGGCCGTTGGTTCACCCCTCCACTTT.